These T cell receptor beta chains were read from a single sample in a study of blood T cell repertoires in COVID-19. The method was immunoSEQ multiplex PCR; TCRdb's version includes in-frame clones alone and lacks a portion of them. The sample has 100,000 to 120,000 clones, 81% seen once; the top ten hold approximately 10%. Specimen: peripheral blood. These receptors were collected from a woman between 65 and 79 years old with acute or convalescent COVID-19. CDR3s include the opening cysteine and the closing phenylalanine or tryptophan. Not every row has a clone size; where given, it reads once, few, many or a size class.

clone_size	v_call	j_call	cdr3_aa
.	TRBV27	TRBJ2-1	CASSPTGTVNEQFF
.	TRBV6-6	TRBJ2-7	CASSPRTGDGEQYF
.	TRBV5-1	TRBJ2-3	CASSLSLRGGLDTQYF
.	TRBV29-1	TRBJ1-2	CSVEGQGLGYTF
once	TRBV30	TRBJ1-6	CASSPTGAYNSPLHF
.	TRBV6-1	TRBJ1-1	CASSEALTFGGVTEAFF
.	TRBV3-1/TRBV3-2	TRBJ2-6	CASSHTGVPSGANVLTF
few	TRBV5-5	TRBJ2-7	CASSSGTSFDEQYF
.	TRBV9	TRBJ2-3	CASSLRTSGIDTQYF
.	TRBV2	TRBJ1-1	CASSEAGPVAEAFF
few	TRBV11-2	TRBJ2-1	CASSGVRGTYNEQFF
once	TRBV7-2	TRBJ2-1	CASSLEGSGSFFYNEQFF
.	TRBV28	TRBJ2-1	CASNKNSGGPYNEQFF
.	TRBV11-2	TRBJ2-2	CASRTGTGVAGELFF
.	TRBV4-3	TRBJ1-2	CASSQVSGAANYGYTF
once	TRBV5-1	TRBJ1-2	CASSLGWDSLYGYTF
once	TRBV27	TRBJ2-2	CATSLDPGTSVSGELFF
.	TRBV5-6	TRBJ1-2	CASSLLGGAYGYTF
.	TRBV24-1	TRBJ2-5	CATSEPSGSETQYF
.	TRBV7-8	TRBJ2-1	CASSFQAGADYNEQFF
.	TRBV6-1	TRBJ2-3	CASSEGQGGTDTQYF
.	TRBV5-6	TRBJ2-3	CASSLGTGGTDTQYF
.	TRBV4-3	TRBJ2-4	CASSQDRPGIQYF
.	TRBV30	TRBJ2-7	CAWSVRGVYEQYF
.	TRBV24-1	TRBJ2-1	CATSDPSGVKGNEQFF
.	TRBV6-2/TRBV6-3	TRBJ2-3	CASTPRGGRFGTQYF
few	TRBV7-6	TRBJ2-3	CASSLHQGLSTDTQYF
.	TRBV4-3	TRBJ1-1	CASSQGGGGTEAFF
medium-sized	TRBV20-1	TRBJ2-3	CSASGPGQGASDTQYF
.	TRBV6-2/TRBV6-3	TRBJ2-2	CASSYSPESGANTGELFF